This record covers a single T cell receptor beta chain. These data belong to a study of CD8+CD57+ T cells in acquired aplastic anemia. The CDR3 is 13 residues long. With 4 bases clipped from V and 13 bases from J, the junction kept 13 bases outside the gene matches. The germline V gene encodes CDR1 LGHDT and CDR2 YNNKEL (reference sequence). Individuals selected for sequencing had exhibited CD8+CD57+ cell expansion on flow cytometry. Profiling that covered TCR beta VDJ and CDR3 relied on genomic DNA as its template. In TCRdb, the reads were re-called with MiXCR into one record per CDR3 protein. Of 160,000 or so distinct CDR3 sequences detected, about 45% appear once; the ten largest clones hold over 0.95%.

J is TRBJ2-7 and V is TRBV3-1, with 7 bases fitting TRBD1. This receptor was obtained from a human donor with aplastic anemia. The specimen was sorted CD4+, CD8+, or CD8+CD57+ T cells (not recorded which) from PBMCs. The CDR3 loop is CASSPATSGTAYF. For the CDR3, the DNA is TGTGCCAGCAGCCCCGCAACATCCGGGACAGCCTACTTC.